The 17 T cell receptor beta chains below all came from one sample that was sequenced in a study of CD8 T cells in ankylosing spondylitis. TCRdb independently ran MiXCR on the 5' RACE reads; one entry per CDR3 protein. The sample yields about 240,000 distinct CDR3 sequences, around 9.2% seen once. Sequenced sample: blood, either unsorted or a sorted T cell fraction (not recorded which). Receptors were obtained from a male donor with ankylosing spondylitis or in good health (not recorded which).

This clonotype was observed at least ten times. This chain connects TRBV20-1 to TRBJ1-1, with TRBD1 matching 9 bases. The CDR3 has 14 residues. Germline CDR1 and CDR2: DFQATT and SNEGSKA (reference sequence). Trimming took 5 bases from V and 6 from J; bases not matched to a gene: 10. CDR3 nucleotides: TGCAGTGCTGCTAGTCGGGACAGGGACCCTGAAGCTTTCTTT. This sequence encodes CSAASRDRDPEAFF.

This clonotype was recorded many times. The genes are TRBV7-2 and TRBJ1-2; D is undetermined. Trimming left V 2 bases short and J 6 bases short, with 13 bases between. This CDR3 spans 14 amino acids. The germline gives CDR1 SGHTA, CDR2 FQGNSA. This chain's CDR3 is CASSLTPPVDGYTF. In nucleotides, the CDR3 is TGTGCCAGCAGCTTAACCCCTCCCGTGGATGGCTACACCTTC.

This clonotype was counted many times. Here the CDR3 DNA reads TGTGCCAGCAGCCCCCAAGAGACCCAGTACTTC. It yields the protein CASSPQETQYF. This chain joins TRBV18 and TRBJ2-5; D gene ambiguous. CDR3 length: 11 residues. Germline-derived CDR1 and CDR2 are KGHSH and LQKENI. The V and J ends lost 8 bases and 1 base respectively, with 5 bases between them.

A few counts support this clonotype. The DNA of the CDR3 is TGTGCCAGCATTGGGGGGACGAATGAGCAGTTCTTC. Its protein product is CASIGGTNEQFF. The genes are TRBV6-6 and TRBJ2-1; D is possibly TRBD2 (6 bases). V lost 7 bases, J lost 7 bases, and 11 bases lay in between. CDR1 and CDR2 from the germline V gene are MNHNY and SVGAGI (reference sequence). There are 12 residues in the CDR3.

J is TRBJ1-6 and V is TRBV7-2; no clear D. Germline loops: CDR1 SGHTA, CDR2 FQGNSA. Deletions cut 2 bases from V and 6 bases from J, with 11 bases between. The length of the CDR3 is 15 residues. This CDR3 is CASSLRTGGNSPLHF. The CDR3 DNA follows: TGTGCCAGCAGCTTAAGGACGGGCGGTAATTCACCCCTCCACTTT. Full variable domain (rest looked up from reference TRBV7-2 and TRBJ1-6): GAGVSQSPSNKVTEKGKDVELRCDPISGHTALYWYRQSLGQGLEFLIYFQGNSAPDKSGLPSDRFSAERTGGSVSTLTIQRTQQEDSAVYLCASSLRTGGNSPLHFGNGTRLTVT.

The chain uses TRBV13 and TRBJ2-1, with 10 bases lining up with TRBD1. V lost 0 bases to trimming and J lost 6 bases; unmatched junction nucleotides: 5. The CDR3 runs to 16 residues. Germline assignment: CDR1 PRHDT and CDR2 FYEKMQ (reference sequence). The CDR3 loop reads CASSLGGTGVGNEQFF. In DNA form, the CDR3 reads TGTGCCAGCAGCTTAGGCGGGACAGGGGTCGGCAATGAGCAGTTCTTC.

This clonotype was recorded at least ten times. The chain is built from TRBV12-3 or TRBV12-4 and TRBJ2-3; 9 bases line up with TRBD1. V lost 5 bases to trimming and J lost 3 bases; unmatched junction nucleotides: 12. The CDR3 runs 17 residues. The CDR3: CASSPGQGRVWTDTQYF. The CDR3 DNA follows: TGTGCCAGCAGTCCCGGACAGGGGCGTGTTTGGACAGATACGCAGTATTTT.

This clonotype was found many times. V gene TRBV7-2 combines with J gene TRBJ2-3; D not certain. The CDR3 loop spans 15 amino acids. Germline V gene data show CDR1 as SGHTA and CDR2 as FQGNSA. Trimming took off 0 bases at V and 1 base at J, with 8 bases between the two ends. The CDR3 protein is CASSLAGIRTDTQYF. CDR3 nucleotide sequence: TGTGCCAGCAGCTTAGCAGGGATCCGCACAGATACGCAGTATTTT.

A note on this clonotype: Just one base apart from a much larger clone, this may be a read error. This chain uses TRBV3-1 with TRBJ1-1, with D uncertain. Trimming removed 7 bases from V and 7 bases from J, with 16 bases in between. Germline-derived CDR1 and CDR2 are LGHDT and YNNKEL (reference sequence). The CDR3 totals 13 residues. CDR3 bases: TGTGCCAGCATCCAGGACCGGGGAATTGAAGCTTTCTTT. Its protein product is CASIQDRGIEAFF.

This clonotype was recorded many times. This chain joins TRBV20-1 and TRBJ1-4; D gene ambiguous. CDR3 length equals 13 residues. Germline loops: CDR1 DFQATT, CDR2 SNEGSKA (reference sequence). Trimming stripped 1 base from V and 4 bases from J, with 7 bases between. This CDR3 is CSARVGSNEKLFF. CDR3 nucleotides: TGCAGTGCTAGAGTAGGCAGTAATGAAAAACTGTTTTTT.

This clonotype was detected many times. The chain carries TRBV6-1 and TRBJ2-7; D gene uncertain. The CDR3 is 13 residues long. Germline-derived CDR1 and CDR2 are MNHNS and SASEGT. Trimming took off 1 base at V and 3 bases at J, with 7 bases between the two ends. The CDR3 DNA is TGTGCCAGCAGTGAAGAACACCACTACGAGCAGTACTTC. Protein: CASSEEHHYEQYF.

This clonotype was picked up many times. The V gene is TRBV20-1, the J gene TRBJ2-5, with 11 nucleotides matching TRBD2. This CDR3 comprises 15 residues. V shed 5 bases and J 5 bases; nucleotides not matched to a gene: 10. Germline V gives CDR1 DFQATT, CDR2 SNEGSKA (reference sequence). In DNA form, the CDR3 reads TGCAGTGCTGGGAAACTAGCGGGAGTTGAGGAGACCCAGTACTTC. This translates into CSAGKLAGVEETQYF.

The chain couples TRBV3-1 to TRBJ1-3; no firm D call. Looked up from germline, CDR1 is LGHDT and CDR2 is YNNKEL (reference sequence). V was pared by 5 bases and J by 3 bases, with 11 bases between. The CDR3 sequence is 14 residues long. CDR3: CASSVGLGGNTIYF. In nucleotides, the CDR3 is TGTGCCAGCAGCGTCGGCCTGGGTGGAAACACCATATATTTT.

This clonotype appeared many times. This chain connects TRBV20-1 to TRBJ2-1; 7 bases are shared with TRBD2. The V gene's germline CDR1 is DFQATT and CDR2 SNEGSKA (reference sequence). The CDR3 loop spans 15 amino acids. J lost 4 bases, V lost 5 bases, and 11 bases had no gene match. CDR3 nucleotide sequence: TGCAGTGCTGGGGGGGAGACTAGCAGTTACAATGAGCAGTTCTTC. Its translation is CSAGGETSSYNEQFF.

The chain links TRBV11-1 to TRBJ2-1, with TRBD2 matching 10 bases. With 5 bases clipped from V and 7 bases from J, the junction kept 20 bases outside the gene matches. The CDR3 length is 19 residues. The germline CDR1 and CDR2 sequences are SGHAT and FQDESV (reference sequence). This CDR3 reads CASSPVVGVRTSGRNEQFF. The CDR3 DNA sequence: TGTGCCAGCAGCCCAGTGGTTGGGGTCCGGACTAGCGGTAGAAATGAGCAGTTCTTC.

The V call is TRBV29-1, the J call TRBJ2-1; no firm D call. This CDR3 is 13 amino acids long. Trimming left V 6 bases short and J 0 bases short, with 9 bases between. In germline, CDR1 is SQVTM, CDR2 ANQGSEA. This CDR3 reads CSVGYYSYNEQFF. Here the CDR3 DNA reads TGCAGCGTCGGGTACTACTCCTACAATGAGCAGTTCTTC.

Details on this clonotype: A junction end diverges from the germline sequence, so it may reflect a read error. The rearrangement uses TRBV19 and TRBJ2-2; D is unclear. This CDR3 has 12 amino acids. The V gene's germline CDR1 is LNHDA and CDR2 SQIVND (reference sequence). The CDR3 is CASSIATGELFF. Written as DNA, the CDR3 is TGTGCCAGTAGCATAGCCACCGGGGAGCTGTTTTTT.